The 15 T cell receptor beta chains below come from one sample, sequenced in a study of radiotherapy plus CTLA-4 blockade in lung cancer. The table came from immunoSEQ multiplex PCR; TCRdb's copy has only in-frame clones and leaves some out. The sample lists 45,000 to 75,000 clones, 77% occurring once. The sequencing here drew on peripheral blood, taken from a patient treated with radiotherapy plus ipilimumab. These receptors were taken from a human donor with non-small cell lung cancer who had a partial response to radiotherapy plus ipilimumab.

V is TRBV4-1 and J is TRBJ1-5; 7 nucleotides line up with TRBD1. This CDR3 contains 15 residues. The trim removed 4 bases at V and 5 bases at J, leaving 8 bases unmatched. Germline V lookup: CDR1 MGHRA, CDR2 YSYEKL. The CDR3, as DNA: TGCGCCAGCAGCCCACAGGGGCCCGGCCATCAGCCCCAGCATTTT. Amino acid sequence: CASSPQGPGHQPQHF.

The chain uses TRBV7-2 and TRBJ2-1; 11 bases are a match to TRBD2. Looked up from germline, CDR1 is SGHTA and CDR2 is FQGNSA. Trimming cost V 4 bases and J 2 bases; bases outside gene matches: 7. The CDR3 length is 17 residues. The CDR3 DNA follows: TGTGCCAGCAGCTCCTTGTTTAGCGGGGGGGCCTACAATGAGCAGTTCTTC. This sequence encodes CASSSLFSGGAYNEQFF.

In DNA, the CDR3 is TGTGCCAGCAGCTTGTATCAGGGGCGTTTGGAGACCCAGTACTTC. This gives the protein CASSLYQGRLETQYF. The chain joins TRBV5-8 to TRBJ2-5; weak D call: TRBD1 (6 bases). V lost 1 base and J 5 bases, leaving 15 bases between the germline ends. The CDR3 has 15 amino acids. Germline V gene data show CDR1 as SGHTS and CDR2 as YDEGEE. Full variable domain (missing parts from reference TRBV5-8 and TRBJ2-5): EAGVTQSPTHLIKTRGQQATLRCSPISGHTSVYWYQQALGLGLQFLLWYDEGEERNRGNFPPRFSGRQFPNYSSELNVNALELEDSALYLCASSLYQGRLETQYFGPGTRLLVL.

The rearrangement links TRBV29-1 to TRBJ2-2; D not certain. The CDR3 is 11 amino acids. V lost 5 bases, J lost 3 bases, and 4 bases lay in between. In germline, CDR1 is SQVTM, CDR2 ANQGSEA. Here the CDR3 reads CSVSHTGELFF. The CDR3, as DNA: TGCAGCGTTTCTCACACCGGGGAGCTGTTTTTT.

V gene TRBV27 combines with J gene TRBJ1-1; D may be TRBD1 (5 bases). V was trimmed by 5 bases and J by 4 bases, leaving 20 bases between them. Per the germline V gene, CDR1 is MNHEY and CDR2 is SMNVEV (reference sequence). The CDR3 is 16 residues long. CDR3 protein: CASSPERGFGSTEAFF. The CDR3 region has the DNA TGTGCCAGCAGTCCCGAAAGGGGCTTCGGGAGCACTGAAGCTTTCTTT.

V and J are TRBV29-1 and TRBJ2-5; perhaps TRBD2 as D (6 bases). This CDR3 has 12 amino acids. Deletions cut 7 bases from V and 4 bases from J, with 13 bases between. Germline-derived CDR1 and CDR2 are SQVTM and ANQGSEA. For the CDR3, the DNA is TGCAGCGCCATTGGAGGGTCAGAGACCCAGTACTTC. Its protein is CSAIGGSETQYF.

The chain links TRBV5-1 to TRBJ2-7; 8 bases line up with TRBD2. The J segment lost 7 bases and the V segment lost 4 bases, leaving 10 bases of the junction unmatched. Germline-derived CDR1 and CDR2 are SGHRS and YFSETQ. The CDR3 consists of 14 residues. The CDR3 spells CASSLRTSTGEQYF. DNA of the CDR3: TGCGCCAGCAGCCTTCGGACTAGCACGGGGGAGCAGTACTTC.

As DNA, the CDR3 is TGCGCCAGCAAAGGGACTACGAACACCGGGGAGCTGTTTTTT. Translated, it gives CASKGTTNTGELFF. The chain is built from TRBV5-1 and TRBJ2-2; 7 bases are shared with TRBD2. The J segment lost 0 bases and the V segment lost 6 bases, leaving 2 bases of the junction unmatched. The CDR3 runs 14 residues. Germline V gene data show CDR1 as SGHRS and CDR2 as YFSETQ. The variable domain in full, with the rest retrieved from reference TRBV5-1 and TRBJ2-2, is KAGVTQTPRYLIKTRGQQVTLSCSPISGHRSVSWYQQTPGQGLQFLFEYFSETQRNKGNFPGRFSGRQFSNSRSEMNVSTLELGDSALYLCASKGTTNTGELFFGEGSRLTVL.

The rearrangement joins TRBV19 to TRBJ1-2; TRBD1 agrees at 12 bases. CDR1 is LNHDA and CDR2 is SQIVND in the germline V gene (reference sequence). This CDR3 is built from 16 residues. The ends lost 0 bases at V and 8 bases at J; junction bases unmatched: 7. This chain's CDR3 is CASSIDRDRGRGGYTF. In DNA form, the CDR3 reads TGTGCCAGTAGTATAGATAGGGACAGGGGGCGCGGAGGCTACACCTTC.

The rearrangement links TRBV5-4 to TRBJ1-1; D not resolved. V was pared by 2 bases and J by 0 bases, with 8 bases between. CDR1 and CDR2 (germline): SGHNT, YYREEE (reference sequence). CDR3 length: 14 amino acids. CDR3 in DNA: TGTGCCAGCAGCTTTGGCCAGGTGAACACTGAAGCTTTCTTT. Its protein is CASSFGQVNTEAFF.

The chain couples TRBV18 to TRBJ2-5, with TRBD1 identical over 8 bases. The V gene's germline CDR1 is KGHSH and CDR2 LQKENI. The CDR3 spans 15 residues. Germline trimming cut 0 bases from V and 4 bases from J; bases unmatched to any gene: 4. The CDR3 DNA reads TGTGCCAGCTCACCACCGGTCAGGGGGCCAGAGACCCAGTACTTC. Translating it yields CASSPPVRGPETQYF.

V gene TRBV6-5 combines with J gene TRBJ1-1, with 8 bases that match TRBD1. Trimming removed 4 bases from V and 1 base from J; junction bases left unmatched: 8. Looked up from germline, CDR1 is MNHEY and CDR2 is SVGAGI. This CDR3 comprises 16 residues. The CDR3 nucleotides are TGTGCCAGCAGTTTCCGTCCCGGGACAGGGAACACTGAAGCTTTCTTT. Encoded protein: CASSFRPGTGNTEAFF.

This rearrangement joins TRBV5-5 to TRBJ2-7; D gene unclear. In germline, CDR1 is SGHKS, CDR2 YYEKEE (reference sequence). V lost 5 bases to trimming and J lost 2 bases, with 14 bases between them. This CDR3 has 14 residues. The CDR3 is CASSFTTPPYEQYF. CDR3 coding DNA: TGTGCCAGCAGTTTTACGACACCTCCCTACGAGCAGTACTTC.

In DNA form, the CDR3 reads TGTGCCAGCAGCGTTACAGGCTCCCCTGGGGCCAACGTCCTGACTTTC. It translates to CASSVTGSPGANVLTF. The chain recombines TRBV9 with TRBJ2-6; perhaps TRBD1 as D (5 bases). Germline assignment: CDR1 SGDLS and CDR2 YYNGEE. The CDR3 contains 16 residues. Between the trimmed V and J ends, which lost 2 bases and 2 bases, there was a span of 11 bases.

In this sample, this clone turned up a few times. This chain joins TRBV6-1 and TRBJ2-2; TRBD1 aligns across 10 bases. The CDR3 consists of 15 residues. The germline V gene has CDR1 MNHNS and CDR2 SASEGT. The ends lost 6 bases at V and 7 bases at J; junction bases unmatched: 8. As DNA, the CDR3 is TGTGCCAGCAGCTCCGGGACAGGGGCGGGCGGGGAGCTGTTTTTT. Amino acid sequence: CASSSGTGAGGELFF.